Reported below is one T cell receptor beta chain. Its antigen remains unknown. TCRdb re-called the 5' RACE reads and shows each CDR3 protein once, DNA omitted. In total, the table holds some 500,000 distinct CDR3 sequences. These data are taken from a study of T cells expressing NK-cell markers. The wider study: Sorted CD3+CD56-NKG2C+, CD3+CD56+NKG2C+ and CD3+CD56+NKG2C- T cells supplied the TCR beta repertoires. With respect to HCMV, most of the eight sequenced donors were seropositive, and one was seronegative.

General study findings and limits: The study left the HCMV specificity of expanded NKG2C+ T cell clones unresolved. In a handful of donors, dominant CD3+CD56+NKG2C+ clones formed roughly 1.0-7.5% of CD8+ cells.

The V gene's germline CDR1 is SGHAT and CDR2 FQNNGV. The CDR3 consists of 16 residues. The sequenced sample was blood T cells: a sorted CD56 or NKG2C T cell subset, CD4+ or CD8+ T cells, or bulk PBMC T cells (not recorded which). The rearrangement uses TRBV11-2 and TRBJ1-3; no DNA is available, so the TRBD1 call from TCRdb remains unchecked. The sequence was collected from a woman aged 45-65 years in good health. The CDR3 region is CASSWGDRISGNTIYF.